The clone carrying this T cell receptor (beta chain) was detected ten times or more. Its specificity is not known. The sample comes from a study of neurological immune-mediated disorders. CDR1 and CDR2 (germline): SGHRS, YFSETQ. The ends lost 1 base at V and 3 bases at J; junction bases unmatched: 6. CDR3 size: 15 residues. Findings and caveats of the study: Patients with HTLV-1-associated myelopathy had the highest level of TCR clonal expansion, whereas patients with multiple sclerosis had the lowest level, falling beneath the level found in healthy controls.

TCRdb used MiXCR to reprocess the 5' RACE reads, holding one entry per CDR3 protein. The sample has around 30,000 distinct CDR3 sequences, 4% seen once. This TCR derives from a woman between 40 and 55 years old in good health. Sequenced sample: CD4+ T cells from blood. The chain has TRBV5-1 and TRBJ2-7, with 8 nucleotides matching TRBD1. This CDR3 is CASSLPLTGVYEQYF. CDR3 DNA sequence: TGCGCCAGCAGCTTGCCGTTGACAGGGGTCTACGAGCAGTACTTC.